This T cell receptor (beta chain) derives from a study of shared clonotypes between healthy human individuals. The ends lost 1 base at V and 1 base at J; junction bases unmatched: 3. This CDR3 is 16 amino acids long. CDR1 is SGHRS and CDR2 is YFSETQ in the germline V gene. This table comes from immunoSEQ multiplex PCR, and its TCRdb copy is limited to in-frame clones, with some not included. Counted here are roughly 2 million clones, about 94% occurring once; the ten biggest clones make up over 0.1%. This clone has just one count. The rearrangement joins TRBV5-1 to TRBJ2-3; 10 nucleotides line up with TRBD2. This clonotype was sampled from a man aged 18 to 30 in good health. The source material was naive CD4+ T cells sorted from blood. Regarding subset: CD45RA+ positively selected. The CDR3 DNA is TGCGCCAGCAGCTTGTTTGGGACTAGCGGCACAGATACGCAGTATTTT. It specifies CASSLFGTSGTDTQYF.